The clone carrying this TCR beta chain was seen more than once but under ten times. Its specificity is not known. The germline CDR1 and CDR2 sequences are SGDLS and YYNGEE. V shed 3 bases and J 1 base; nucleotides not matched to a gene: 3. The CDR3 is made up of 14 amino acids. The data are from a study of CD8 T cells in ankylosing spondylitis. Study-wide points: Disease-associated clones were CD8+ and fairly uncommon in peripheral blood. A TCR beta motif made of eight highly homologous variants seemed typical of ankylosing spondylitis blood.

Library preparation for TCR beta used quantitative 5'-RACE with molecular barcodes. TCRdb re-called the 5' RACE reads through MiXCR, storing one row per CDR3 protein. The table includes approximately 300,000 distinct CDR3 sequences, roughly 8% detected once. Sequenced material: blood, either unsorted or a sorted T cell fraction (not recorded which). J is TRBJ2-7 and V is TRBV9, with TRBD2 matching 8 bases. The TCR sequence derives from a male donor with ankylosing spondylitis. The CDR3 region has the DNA TGTGCCAGCAGCGGGACTAGCCAATCCTACGAGCAGTACTTC. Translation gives CASSGTSQSYEQYF.